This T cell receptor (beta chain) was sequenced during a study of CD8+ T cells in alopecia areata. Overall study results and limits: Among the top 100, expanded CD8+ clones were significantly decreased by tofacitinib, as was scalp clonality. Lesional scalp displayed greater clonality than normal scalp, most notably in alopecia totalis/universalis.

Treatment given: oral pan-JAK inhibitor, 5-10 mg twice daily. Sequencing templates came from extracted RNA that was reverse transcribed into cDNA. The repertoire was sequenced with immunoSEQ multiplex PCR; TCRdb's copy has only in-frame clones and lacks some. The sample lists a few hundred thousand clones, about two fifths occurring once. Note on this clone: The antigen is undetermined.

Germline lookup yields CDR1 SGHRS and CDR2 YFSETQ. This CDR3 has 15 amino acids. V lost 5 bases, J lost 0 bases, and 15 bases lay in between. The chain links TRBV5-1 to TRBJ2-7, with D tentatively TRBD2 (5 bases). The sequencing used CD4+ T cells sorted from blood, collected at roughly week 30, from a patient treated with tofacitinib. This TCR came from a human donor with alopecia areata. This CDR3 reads CASSKTEESSYEQYF. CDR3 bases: TGCGCCAGCAGTAAGACGGAGGAGAGCTCCTACGAGCAGTACTTC. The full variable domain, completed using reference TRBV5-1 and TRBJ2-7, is KAGVTQTPRYLIKTRGQQVTLSCSPISGHRSVSWYQQTPGQGLQFLFEYFSETQRNKGNFPGRFSGRQFSNSRSEMNVSTLELGDSALYLCASSKTEESSYEQYFGPGTRLTVT.